This T cell receptor (beta chain) is from a study of T-cell reconstitution after alpha-beta-depleted transplantation in children. The TCRbeta library was prepared with unique molecular identifiers. A single record per CDR3 protein comes from TCRdb applying MiXCR to the PCR reads. The profile shows 100,000 to 120,000 distinct CDR3 sequences, approximately 6.4% of them singletons. There are many counts of this clonotype. Its cognate antigen is unknown. Points from the study as a whole: Several hundred rapidly expanded clones from non-depleted graft cells reportedly supplied alpha-beta T cells about two months post-transplant. After transplant, high TCRbeta diversity at day 60 in some patients arose from surviving recipient T cells and thymic progenitors. At one year after transplant, newly produced T cells mostly accounted for T-cell counts and diversity.

With V trimmed by 4 bases and J by 2 bases, 7 bases remained unmatched. The CDR3 spans 15 residues. This TCR was sampled from a male patient under 10 years old who had a stem cell transplant for acute lymphoblastic leukemia, so the T cells may come from the graft donor. The specimen comprised PBMCs, mostly from graft donor cells, sampled 360 days after TCRalphabeta/CD19-depleted stem cell transplant. The chain carries TRBV12-3 or TRBV12-4 and TRBJ1-2, with 7 bases that match TRBD1. The CDR3 loop reads CASSWVTGDNYGYTF. The CDR3 DNA is TGTGCCAGCAGTTGGGTAACAGGGGACAACTATGGCTACACCTTC.